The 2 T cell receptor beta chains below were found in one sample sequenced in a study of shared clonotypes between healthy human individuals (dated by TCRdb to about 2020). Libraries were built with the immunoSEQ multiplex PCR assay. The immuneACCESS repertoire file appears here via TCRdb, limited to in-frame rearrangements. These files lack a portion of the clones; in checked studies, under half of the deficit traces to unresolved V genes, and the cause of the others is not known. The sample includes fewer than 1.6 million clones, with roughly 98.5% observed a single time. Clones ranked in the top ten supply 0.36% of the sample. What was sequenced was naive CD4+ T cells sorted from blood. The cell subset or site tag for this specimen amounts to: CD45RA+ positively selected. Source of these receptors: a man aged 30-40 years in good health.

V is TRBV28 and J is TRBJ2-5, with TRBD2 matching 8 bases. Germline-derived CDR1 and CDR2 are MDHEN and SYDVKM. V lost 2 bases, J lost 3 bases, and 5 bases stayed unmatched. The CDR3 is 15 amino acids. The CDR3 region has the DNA TGTGCCAGCAGTTTAGGGACTAGGTCGGAAGAGACCCAGTACTTC. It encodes CASSLGTRSEETQYF.

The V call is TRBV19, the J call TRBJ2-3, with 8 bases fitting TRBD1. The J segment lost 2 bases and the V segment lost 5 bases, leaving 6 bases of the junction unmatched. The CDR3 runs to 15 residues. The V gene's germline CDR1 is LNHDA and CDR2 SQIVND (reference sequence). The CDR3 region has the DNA TGTGCCAGTAGTCTCCGGACAGGGTTCACAGATACGCAGTATTTT. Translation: CASSLRTGFTDTQYF. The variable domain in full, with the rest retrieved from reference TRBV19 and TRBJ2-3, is DGGITQSPKYLFRKEGQNVTLSCEQNLNHDAMYWYRQDPGQGLRLIYYSQIVNDFQKGDIAEGYSVSREKKESFPLTVTSAQKNPTAFYLCASSLRTGFTDTQYFGPGTRLTVL.